This passage covers 32 T cell receptor beta chains from one sample sequenced in a study of T cells in Graves' hyperthyroidism and ophthalmopathy. Amplification yielded TCR beta CDR3 regions, with RNA transcripts as the source. A set of HTBI primers served as the primers for a first-round RT-PCR of the TCR CDR3. TCRdb recomputed calls from the multiplex PCR reads with MiXCR, one row per CDR3 protein. Of around 690,000 distinct CDR3 sequences listed, 15% to 20% are singletons. What was sequenced was blood. These receptors all come from a man in his fifties or sixties with Graves' hyperthyroidism.

The chain links TRBV12-3 or TRBV12-4 to TRBJ1-4, with D uncertain. The CDR3 loop spans 14 amino acids. Trimming took off 6 bases at V and 3 bases at J, with 11 bases between the two ends. CDR3 DNA sequence: TGTGCCAGCAGCGCCCTAGGATCTAATGAAAAACTGTTTTTT. It translates to CASSALGSNEKLFF.

This clonotype has a handful of counts. The chain carries TRBV10-1 and TRBJ2-3, with a tentative D call TRBD2 (6 bases). This CDR3 is built from 13 residues. Trimming took off 8 bases at V and 4 bases at J, with 13 bases between the two ends. From germline, CDR1 is WNHNN and CDR2 SYGVQD (reference sequence). CDR3 sequence (DNA): TGCGCCAGCGGTCAACCGGGGGCAGATACGCAGTATTTT. Amino acids: CASGQPGADTQYF.

This clonotype was counted many times. The chain uses TRBV6-1 and TRBJ2-1, with a possible D match to TRBD1 (7 bases). Germline CDR1 and CDR2: MNHNS and SASEGT. Trimming left V 4 bases short and J 4 bases short, with 14 bases between. CDR3 length: 15 residues. The CDR3, as DNA: TGTGCCAGCAGTGTGGAGGGGGCGAGTTACAATGAGCAGTTCTTC. Translating gives CASSVEGASYNEQFF.

This clonotype appeared many times. The chain joins TRBV20-1 to TRBJ2-3; D gene uncertain. Germline V gene lookup returns CDR1 DFQATT and CDR2 SNEGSKA (reference sequence). V lost 0 bases and J lost 4, with 8 bases in between. CDR3 length equals 13 residues. The CDR3 spells CSARELLSDTQYF. CDR3 sequence (DNA): TGCAGTGCTAGAGAACTACTCTCAGATACGCAGTATTTT.

This chain joins TRBV12-1 and TRBJ2-1; the table's D call TRBD1 went unverified against the DNA. TRBV12-1 represents a pseudogene. There are 15 residues in the CDR3. CDR3 nucleotide sequence: TGTGCCAGCAGAGGAGGCGGGAGGGCCTACAATGAGCAGTTCTTC. The encoded protein is CASRGGGRAYNEQFF.

This clonotype came up many times. The CDR3 spells CSVDLAGVTGELFF. In DNA, the CDR3 is TGCAGCGTTGACCTAGCGGGAGTTACCGGGGAGCTGTTTTTT. The rearrangement joins TRBV29-1 to TRBJ2-2, with 10 bases fitting TRBD2. Unmatched junction bases numbered 3, after V lost 3 bases and J lost 5 bases. CDR1 and CDR2 (germline): SQVTM, ANQGSEA. The CDR3 covers 14 residues.

This clonotype was seen repeatedly, ten times or more. This chain connects TRBV11-3 to TRBJ1-2; no reliable D call. Germline CDR1 reads SGHNT; CDR2 reads YENEEA. Trimming pared 2 bases from V and 8 bases from J, leaving 15 bases between. This CDR3 has 14 amino acids. The chain's CDR3 is CASSLYTRLYGYTF. The CDR3, as DNA: TGTGCCAGCAGCTTATATACGCGTCTTTACGGCTACACCTTC.

The J gene is TRBJ2-7, the V gene TRBV6-8, with no clear D. Trimming shortened V by 2 bases and J by 3 bases, and 8 bases separated the two germline ends. This CDR3 has 13 residues. Per the germline V gene, CDR1 is MNHGY and CDR2 is SAAAGT. This CDR3 reads CASSYEPYYEQYF. Here the CDR3 DNA reads TGTGCCAGCAGTTACGAGCCCTACTACGAGCAGTACTTC.

This clonotype has at least ten counts. This chain uses TRBV2 with TRBJ1-6; D not certain. The V end was cut by 7 bases, the J end by 0 bases, with 13 bases between. The CDR3 loop spans 16 amino acids. Germline V lookup: CDR1 SNHLY, CDR2 FYNNEI. In DNA, the CDR3 is TGTGCCAGCAAGGGTGACGGGCTCTCCTATAATTCACCCCTCCACTTT. Translation gives CASKGDGLSYNSPLHF.

This clonotype was seen a few times. The chain is built from TRBV19 and TRBJ1-5; TRBD1 is a possible D gene (5 bases). This CDR3 is 14 amino acids long. Trimming cost V 3 bases and J 5 bases, with 11 bases left between them. CDR1 and CDR2 from the germline V gene are LNHDA and SQIVND (reference sequence). CDR3 nucleotide sequence: TGTGCCAGTAGTATTCCAGGGCGGGATCAGCCCCAGCATTTT. This translates into CASSIPGRDQPQHF.

The table lists this clonotype with a few counts. The chain is built from TRBV5-1 and TRBJ2-1; 9 positions agree with TRBD2. Germline lookup yields CDR1 SGHRS and CDR2 YFSETQ. This CDR3 has 13 amino acids. The CDR3 reads CAAGGSGNNEQFF. The CDR3 DNA reads TGCGCAGCGGGAGGTAGCGGGAACAATGAGCAGTTCTTC.

The chain employs TRBV28 and TRBJ2-1, with D hard to call. V shed 7 bases and J shed 10 bases, with 17 bases lying between them. In germline, CDR1 is MDHEN, CDR2 SYDVKM. The CDR3 is 13 residues long. The CDR3 is CASTPRAPREQFF. CDR3 coding DNA: TGTGCCAGCACCCCCCGGGCCCCTCGCGAGCAGTTCTTC.

The genes are TRBV6-1 and TRBJ1-2; D is ambiguous. V was shortened by 8 bases and J by 5 bases, with 15 bases between the two germline ends. In germline, CDR1 is MNHNS, CDR2 SASEGT. The CDR3 sequence is 13 residues long. The CDR3 nucleotides are TGTGCCAGCCGGCACACCGAAGTTTATGGCTACACCTTC. Amino acids: CASRHTEVYGYTF.

This rearrangement joins TRBV30 to TRBJ1-5; possibly TRBD1 for D (5 bases). Germline lookup yields CDR1 GTSNPN and CDR2 SVGIG (reference sequence). This CDR3 spans 13 amino acids. V was clipped by 0 bases and J by 6 bases, with 9 bases between them. The CDR3 DNA reads as TGTGCCTGGAGTGTCCAAGGGGCTCAGCCCCAGCATTTT. Translation: CAWSVQGAQPQHF.

Turning to this clonotype: One end of the junction does not line up with germline, which may come from a read error. The rearrangement joins TRBV7-2 to TRBJ1-2; perhaps TRBD1 as D (6 bases). The CDR3 runs 15 residues. Looked up from germline, CDR1 is SGHTA and CDR2 is FQGNSA. The CDR3 loop reads CASSLGSGTNYGCTF. In nucleotides, the CDR3 is TGTGCCAGCAGCTTAGGATCAGGGACAAACTATGGCTGCACCTTC.

With respect to this clonotype: One base away lies a much larger clone, so this may be a sequencing read error. The chain recombines TRBV30 with TRBJ1-2; 7 nucleotides agree with TRBD1. This CDR3 spans 12 amino acids. J gave up 13 bases and V 1 base, and 9 bases lay outside the gene matches. Germline values: CDR1 GTSNPN, CDR2 SVGIG (reference sequence). CDR3 DNA: TGTGCCTGGAGTGCAGGGGGGCACGTATCCACCTTC. This translates into CAWSAGGHVSTF.

This clonotype came up many times. The J gene is TRBJ1-4, the V gene TRBV27; 9 bases are shared with TRBD1. The trim removed 4 bases at V and 8 bases at J, leaving 8 bases unmatched. Germline assignment: CDR1 MNHEY and CDR2 SMNVEV (reference sequence). This CDR3 spans 15 amino acids. The CDR3 spells CASSYMGQGGEKLFF. CDR3 nucleotides: TGTGCCAGCAGTTATATGGGACAGGGAGGGGAAAAACTGTTTTTT.

This clonotype was seen many times. The rearrangement uses TRBV12-3 or TRBV12-4 and TRBJ2-3; TRBD2 aligns across 14 bases. With 8 bases clipped from V and 6 bases from J, the junction kept 10 bases outside the gene matches. CDR3 size: 16 residues. As DNA, the CDR3 is TGTGCCAGCGTTAACCCCGGGACTAGCGGGGGCGATACGCAGTATTTT. It codes for CASVNPGTSGGDTQYF.

Only a few counts were recorded for this clonotype. The chain links TRBV24-1 to TRBJ2-1; perhaps TRBD1 as D (6 bases). The ends were cut back, 4 bases at V and 0 bases at J, with 12 bases in the middle. Germline assignment: CDR1 KGHDR and CDR2 SFDVKD. CDR3 length: 16 residues. The CDR3 bases are TGTGCCACCAGTGACCCAACAGGGAGCTCCTACAATGAGCAGTTCTTC. Its translation: CATSDPTGSSYNEQFF.

In this sample, this clonotype turned up a few times. The chain uses TRBV19 and TRBJ1-5; 8 positions match TRBD1. V was clipped by 5 bases and J by 6 bases; unmatched bases: 6. This CDR3 is 14 amino acids long. Germline V gene lookup returns CDR1 LNHDA and CDR2 SQIVND (reference sequence). The CDR3: CASSWDRRGQPQHF. The CDR3 DNA follows: TGTGCCAGTAGTTGGGACAGGCGAGGTCAGCCCCAGCATTTT.

The V call is TRBV5-6, the J call TRBJ2-3, with D perhaps matching TRBD1 (6 bases). CDR1 and CDR2 (germline): SGHDT, YYEEEE. The V and J ends lost 2 bases and 2 bases respectively, with 9 bases between them. There are 14 residues in the CDR3. For the CDR3, the DNA is TGTGCCAGCAGCTTCAGGGGCCCCACAGATACGCAGTATTTT. It codes for CASSFRGPTDTQYF.

This clonotype was seen ten or more times. This chain joins TRBV12-3 or TRBV12-4 and TRBJ1-1; D is unresolved. The CDR3 has 13 amino acids. With 6 bases removed from V and 0 bases from J, the gap between germline ends came to 8 bases. CDR3 sequence (DNA): TGTGCCAGCAGAAACGGTGTGAACACTGAAGCTTTCTTT. Translation gives CASRNGVNTEAFF.

The J gene is TRBJ2-1, the V gene TRBV4-1; tentatively, D is TRBD1 (6 bases). The germline V gene encodes CDR1 MGHRA and CDR2 YSYEKL. V lost 0 bases, J lost 7 bases, and 16 bases lay in between. The CDR3 is made up of 16 amino acids. CDR3 bases: TGCGCCAGCAGCCAAGAGTCGAGGGGGAGTTGGAATGAGCAGTTCTTC. Translating it yields CASSQESRGSWNEQFF.

Note on this clonotype: This may arise from a read error, as a much more abundant clone is one base away. The CDR3 ends on some other residue instead of the conserved phenylalanine or tryptophan, so this is likely a read error. DNA for the CDR3: TGTGCCAGCAGTTTCAGGGGAGTCAACGAGCAGTACCTC. Its translation is CASSFRGVNEQYL. The V and J genes are TRBV28 and TRBJ2-7; TRBD1 is a possible D gene (6 bases). Trimming removed 3 bases from V and 5 bases from J, with 11 bases in between. CDR1 MDHEN and CDR2 SYDVKM come from the germline V gene. The CDR3 is 13 amino acids.

V usage is TRBV4-3 and J usage is TRBJ1-6; D may be TRBD1 (5 bases). V lost 0 bases and J lost 6, with 12 bases in between. The germline gives CDR1 LGHNA, CDR2 YSLEER. This CDR3 comprises 16 residues. As DNA, the CDR3 is TGCGCCAGCAGCCAAGATCTAGGGGCAGGTAATTCACCCCTCCACTTT. Translation gives CASSQDLGAGNSPLHF.

This clonotype was observed at least ten times. The chain uses TRBV3-1 and TRBJ1-4; D not resolved. Germline lookup yields CDR1 LGHDT and CDR2 YNNKEL (reference sequence). V lost 4 bases to trimming and J lost 0 bases, with 12 bases between them. CDR3 size: 16 residues. The CDR3 region has the DNA TGTGCCAGCAGCCGCCCCCAGCAAGCAACTAATGAAAAACTGTTTTTT. Its translation: CASSRPQQATNEKLFF. Looking up the rest from reference TRBV3-1 and TRBJ1-4 gives the full variable domain: DTAVSQTPKYLVTQMGNDKSIKCEQNLGHDTMYWYKQDSKKFLKIMFSYNNKELIINETVPNRFSPKSPDKAHLNLHINSLELGDSAVYFCASSRPQQATNEKLFFGSGTQLSVL.

This clonotype showed up many times. This chain joins TRBV30 and TRBJ1-2, with D tentatively TRBD1 (6 bases). Looked up from germline, CDR1 is GTSNPN and CDR2 is SVGIG (reference sequence). V lost 2 bases and J lost 6, with 13 bases in between. The CDR3 covers 13 residues. The CDR3 sequence: CAWSPGAGHGYTF. CDR3 DNA: TGTGCCTGGAGTCCAGGGGCCGGACATGGCTACACCTTC.

The rearrangement joins TRBV6-1 to TRBJ1-5; D not resolved. V dropped 8 bases and J dropped 7 bases, with 12 bases sitting between them. CDR1 is MNHNS and CDR2 is SASEGT in the germline V gene. The length of the CDR3 is 12 residues. The CDR3 bases are TGTGCCAGCGCCATCCCGGGGCAGCCCCAGCATTTT. This codes for CASAIPGQPQHF.

This clonotype has ten or more counts. The J gene is TRBJ2-7, the V gene TRBV6-1; no clear D. The CDR3 consists of 14 residues. Germline values: CDR1 MNHNS, CDR2 SASEGT. The V end lost 5 bases, the J end lost 4 bases, and 15 bases lay between the germline ends. In DNA, the CDR3 is TGTGCCAGCAGTTACGCGACGGCCCAATACGAGCAGTACTTC. Protein: CASSYATAQYEQYF.

This clonotype was found many times. The rearrangement uses TRBV12-3 or TRBV12-4 and TRBJ2-1, with D uncertain. The CDR3 has 10 amino acids. Trimming took off 4 bases at V and 14 bases at J, with 9 bases between the two ends. CDR3: CASSSLKEFF. The CDR3 DNA reads TGTGCCAGCAGTTCTCTAAAGGAGTTCTTC.

This clonotype was picked up many times. The V gene is TRBV2, the J gene TRBJ1-2; weak D call: TRBD1 (5 bases). CDR3 size: 14 residues. V gave up 1 base and J gave up 4 bases, with 10 bases separating them. Germline CDR1 is SNHLY and CDR2 is FYNNEI. The CDR3 coding sequence is TGTGCCAGCAGTGAAGGGACACGTCTCTATGGCTACACCTTC. Its translation is CASSEGTRLYGYTF.

At least ten counts were recorded for this clonotype. The chain uses TRBV18 and TRBJ2-3, with unresolved D. CDR3 length: 14 residues. Germline values: CDR1 KGHSH, CDR2 LQKENI. V was pared by 3 bases and J by 3 bases, with 10 bases between. In DNA form, the CDR3 reads TGTGCCAGCTCACCCCGAACGTCTACAGATACGCAGTATTTT. Its protein is CASSPRTSTDTQYF.